This note documents a single T cell receptor (beta chain) sequence. Its antigen is as yet unknown. Some clones are missing from TCRdb's copy, which holds only in-frame ones; the method was immunoSEQ multiplex PCR. The sample has about 120,000 clones, 86% seen once. The J segment lost 0 bases and the V segment lost 3 bases, leaving 10 bases of the junction unmatched. CDR1 is SGDLS, CDR2 YYNGEE, per germline. This CDR3 comprises 17 residues. These data are taken from a study of T cell responses to AZD1222 COVID-19 vaccine. General study findings and limits: Only five or six AZD1222 recipients were seropositive at baseline.

Sequencing used peripheral blood, obtained 28 days after the second AZD1222 dose. This TCR derives from an adult who received the AZD1222 COVID-19 vaccine. The chain carries TRBV9 and TRBJ2-3; TRBD1 matches 7 bases. The CDR3 region is CASSALGQGDSTDTQYF. For the CDR3, the DNA is TGTGCCAGCAGCGCCCTGGGTCAGGGGGATAGCACAGATACGCAGTATTTT.